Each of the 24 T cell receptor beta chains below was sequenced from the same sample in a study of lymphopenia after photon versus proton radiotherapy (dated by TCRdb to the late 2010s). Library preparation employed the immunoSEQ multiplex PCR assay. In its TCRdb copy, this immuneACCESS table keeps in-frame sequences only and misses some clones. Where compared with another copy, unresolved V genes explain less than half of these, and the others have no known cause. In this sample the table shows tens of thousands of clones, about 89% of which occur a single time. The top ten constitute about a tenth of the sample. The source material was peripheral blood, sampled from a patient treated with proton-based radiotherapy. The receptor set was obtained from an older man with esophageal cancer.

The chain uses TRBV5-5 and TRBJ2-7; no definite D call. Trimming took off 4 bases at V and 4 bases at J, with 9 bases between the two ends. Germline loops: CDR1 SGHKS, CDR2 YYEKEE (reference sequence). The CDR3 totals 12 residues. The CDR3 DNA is TGTGCCAGCAGCCCCCCCGGTTACGAGCAGTACTTC. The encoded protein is CASSPPGYEQYF.

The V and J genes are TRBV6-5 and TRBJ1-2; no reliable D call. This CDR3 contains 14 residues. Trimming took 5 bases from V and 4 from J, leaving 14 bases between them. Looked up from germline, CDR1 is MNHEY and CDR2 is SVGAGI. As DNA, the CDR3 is TGTGCCAGCAGTAAGTGGAGGGAGTCCTATGGCTACACCTTC. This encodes CASSKWRESYGYTF.

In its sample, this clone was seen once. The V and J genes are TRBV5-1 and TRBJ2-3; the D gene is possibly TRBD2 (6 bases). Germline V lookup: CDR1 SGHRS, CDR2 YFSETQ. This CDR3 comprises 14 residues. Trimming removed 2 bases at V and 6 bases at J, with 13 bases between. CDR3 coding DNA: TGCGCCAGCAGCTTCCACCGTGGGGGGGATACGCAGTATTTT. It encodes CASSFHRGGDTQYF. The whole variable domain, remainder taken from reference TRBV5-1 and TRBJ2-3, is KAGVTQTPRYLIKTRGQQVTLSCSPISGHRSVSWYQQTPGQGLQFLFEYFSETQRNKGNFPGRFSGRQFSNSRSEMNVSTLELGDSALYLCASSFHRGGDTQYFGPGTRLTVL.

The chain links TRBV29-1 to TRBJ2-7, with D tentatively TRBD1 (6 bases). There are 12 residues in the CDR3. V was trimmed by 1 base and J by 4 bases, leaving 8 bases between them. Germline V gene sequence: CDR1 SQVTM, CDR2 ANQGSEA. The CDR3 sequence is CSVEGGPYEQYF. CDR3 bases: TGCAGCGTTGAAGGGGGGCCTTACGAGCAGTACTTC.

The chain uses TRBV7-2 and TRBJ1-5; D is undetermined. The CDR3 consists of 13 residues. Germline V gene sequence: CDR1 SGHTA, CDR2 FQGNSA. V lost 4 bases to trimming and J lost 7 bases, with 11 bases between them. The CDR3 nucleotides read TGTGCCAGCAGCTCCCATATAGAGCAGCCCCAGCATTTT. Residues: CASSSHIEQPQHF.

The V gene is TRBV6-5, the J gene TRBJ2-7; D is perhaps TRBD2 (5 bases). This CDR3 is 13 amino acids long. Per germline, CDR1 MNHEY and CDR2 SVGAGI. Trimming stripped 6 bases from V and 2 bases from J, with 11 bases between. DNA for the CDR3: TGTGCCAGCAGGCCCTCCGGGACCTACGAGCAGTACTTC. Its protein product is CASRPSGTYEQYF.

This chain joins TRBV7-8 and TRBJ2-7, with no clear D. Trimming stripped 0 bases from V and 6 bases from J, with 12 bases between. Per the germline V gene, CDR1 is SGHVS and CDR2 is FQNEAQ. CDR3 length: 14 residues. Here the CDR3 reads CASSLAETSAEQYF. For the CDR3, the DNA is TGTGCCAGCAGCTTAGCGGAGACATCAGCCGAGCAGTACTTC.

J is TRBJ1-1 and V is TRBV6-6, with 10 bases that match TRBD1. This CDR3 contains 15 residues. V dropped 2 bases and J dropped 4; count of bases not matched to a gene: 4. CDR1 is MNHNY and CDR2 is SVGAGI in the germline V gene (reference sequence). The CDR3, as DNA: TGTGCCAGCAGTTACGGGACAGGGGTCGGCACTGAAGCTTTCTTT. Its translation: CASSYGTGVGTEAFF.

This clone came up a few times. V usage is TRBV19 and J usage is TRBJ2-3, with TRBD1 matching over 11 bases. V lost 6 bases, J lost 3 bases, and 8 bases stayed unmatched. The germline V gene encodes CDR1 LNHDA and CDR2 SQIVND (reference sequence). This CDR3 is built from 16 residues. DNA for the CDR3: TGTGCCAGTAGACACCAGGGACAGGGGGTGACAGATACGCAGTATTTT. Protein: CASRHQGQGVTDTQYF.

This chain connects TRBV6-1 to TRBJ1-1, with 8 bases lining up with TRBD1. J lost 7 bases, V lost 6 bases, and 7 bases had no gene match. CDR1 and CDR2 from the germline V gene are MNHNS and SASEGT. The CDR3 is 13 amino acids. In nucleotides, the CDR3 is TGTGCCAGCAGCCTGGACAGGGCAGGTGAAGCTTTCTTT. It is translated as CASSLDRAGEAFF.

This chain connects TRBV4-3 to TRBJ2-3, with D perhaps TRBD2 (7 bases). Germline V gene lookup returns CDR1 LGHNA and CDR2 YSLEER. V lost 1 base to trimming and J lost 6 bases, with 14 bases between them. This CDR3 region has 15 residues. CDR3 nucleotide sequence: TGCGCCAGCAGCCAAGTTGCGGGGGCGGCGGATACGCAGTATTTT. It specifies CASSQVAGAADTQYF.

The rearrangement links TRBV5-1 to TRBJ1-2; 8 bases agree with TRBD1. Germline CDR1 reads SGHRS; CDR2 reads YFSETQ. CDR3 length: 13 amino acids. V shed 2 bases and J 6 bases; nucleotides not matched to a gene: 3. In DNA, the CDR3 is TGCGCCAGCAGCTTAAGGACAGGGCATGGCTACACCTTC. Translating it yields CASSLRTGHGYTF. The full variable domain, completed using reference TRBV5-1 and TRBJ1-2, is KAGVTQTPRYLIKTRGQQVTLSCSPISGHRSVSWYQQTPGQGLQFLFEYFSETQRNKGNFPGRFSGRQFSNSRSEMNVSTLELGDSALYLCASSLRTGHGYTFGSGTRLTVV.

In DNA, the CDR3 is TGTGCCAGCAGTTTTTCTAGCGTCTACGAGCAGTACTTC. Encoded protein: CASSFSSVYEQYF. V gene TRBV27 combines with J gene TRBJ2-7; D may be TRBD2 (6 bases). Deletions cut 3 bases from V and 3 bases from J, with 9 bases between. Germline-derived CDR1 and CDR2 are MNHEY and SMNVEV (reference sequence). This CDR3 comprises 13 residues.

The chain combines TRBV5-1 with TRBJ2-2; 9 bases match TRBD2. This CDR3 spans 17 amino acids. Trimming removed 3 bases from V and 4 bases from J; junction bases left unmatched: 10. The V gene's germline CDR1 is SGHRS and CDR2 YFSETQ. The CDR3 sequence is CASSSIAGVGLTGELFF. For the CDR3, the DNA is TGCGCCAGCAGCTCCATAGCGGGAGTAGGTCTCACCGGGGAGCTGTTTTTT.

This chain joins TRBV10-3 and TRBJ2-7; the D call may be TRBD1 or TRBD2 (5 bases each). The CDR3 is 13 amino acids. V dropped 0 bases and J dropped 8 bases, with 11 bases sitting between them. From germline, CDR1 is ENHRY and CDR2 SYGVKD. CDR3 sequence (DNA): TGTGCCATCAGTGAGTCAACCGGGACCCAGCAGTACTTC. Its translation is CAISESTGTQQYF.

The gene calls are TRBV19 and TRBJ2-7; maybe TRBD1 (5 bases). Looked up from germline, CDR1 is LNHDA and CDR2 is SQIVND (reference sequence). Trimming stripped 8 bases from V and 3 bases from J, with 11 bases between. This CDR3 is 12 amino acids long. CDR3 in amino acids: CASGQTGYEQYF. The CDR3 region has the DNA TGTGCCAGTGGCCAAACAGGCTACGAGCAGTACTTC.

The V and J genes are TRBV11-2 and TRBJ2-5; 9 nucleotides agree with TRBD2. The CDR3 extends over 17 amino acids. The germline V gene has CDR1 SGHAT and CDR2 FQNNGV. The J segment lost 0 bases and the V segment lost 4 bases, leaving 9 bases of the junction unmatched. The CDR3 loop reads CASSSGPREGYQETQYF. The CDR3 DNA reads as TGTGCCAGCAGCTCGGGACCGCGGGAGGGGTACCAAGAGACCCAGTACTTC.

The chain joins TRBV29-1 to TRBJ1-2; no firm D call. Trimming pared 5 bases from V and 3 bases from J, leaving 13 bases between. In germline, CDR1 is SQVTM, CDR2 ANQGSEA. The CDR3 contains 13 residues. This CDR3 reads CSVRATEHYGYTF. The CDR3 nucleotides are TGCAGCGTTCGTGCTACAGAACACTATGGCTACACCTTC. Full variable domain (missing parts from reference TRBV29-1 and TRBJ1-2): SAVISQKPSRDICQRGTSLTIQCQVDSQVTMMFWYRQQPGQSLTLIATANQGSEATYESGFVIDKFPISRPNLTFSTLTVSNMSPEDSSIYLCSVRATEHYGYTFGSGTRLTVV.

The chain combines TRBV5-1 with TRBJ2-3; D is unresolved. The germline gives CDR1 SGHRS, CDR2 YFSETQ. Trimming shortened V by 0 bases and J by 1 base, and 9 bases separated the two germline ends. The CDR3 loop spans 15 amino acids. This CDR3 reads CASSLDRPGTDTQYF. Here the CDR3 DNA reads TGCGCCAGCAGCTTGGATAGGCCGGGCACAGATACGCAGTATTTT.

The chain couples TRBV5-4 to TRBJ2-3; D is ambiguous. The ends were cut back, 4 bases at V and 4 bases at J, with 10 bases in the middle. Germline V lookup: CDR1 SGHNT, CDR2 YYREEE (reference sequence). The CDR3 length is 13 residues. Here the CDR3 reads CASSAPPADTQYF. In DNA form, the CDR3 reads TGTGCCAGCAGCGCACCCCCGGCAGATACGCAGTATTTT.

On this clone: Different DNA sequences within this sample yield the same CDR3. The CDR3 reads CASSPGGSNEKLFF. CDR3 nucleotide sequence: TGTGCCAGCAGCCCCGGGGGGTCTAATGAAAAACTGTTTTTT. The chain joins TRBV11-2 to TRBJ1-4; weak D call: TRBD1 (5 bases). Deletions cut 5 bases from V and 3 bases from J, with 10 bases between. The CDR3 extends over 14 amino acids. Germline V CDR1 and CDR2: SGHAT, FQNNGV.

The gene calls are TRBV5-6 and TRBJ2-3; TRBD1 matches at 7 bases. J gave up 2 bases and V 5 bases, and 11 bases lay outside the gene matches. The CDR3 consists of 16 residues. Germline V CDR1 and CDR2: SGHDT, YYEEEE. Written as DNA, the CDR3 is TGTGCCAGCAGGAGTGGGCAGGGACAGTCCACAGATACGCAGTATTTT. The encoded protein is CASRSGQGQSTDTQYF.

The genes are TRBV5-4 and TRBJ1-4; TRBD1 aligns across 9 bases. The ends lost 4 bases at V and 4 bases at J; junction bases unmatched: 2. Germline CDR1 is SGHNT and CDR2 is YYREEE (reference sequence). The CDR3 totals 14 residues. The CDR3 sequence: CASSKGQGNEKLFF. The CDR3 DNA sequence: TGTGCCAGCAGCAAGGGACAGGGTAATGAAAAACTGTTTTTT. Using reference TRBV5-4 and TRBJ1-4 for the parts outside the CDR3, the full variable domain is ETGVTQSPTHLIKTRGQQVTLRCSSQSGHNTVSWYQQALGQGPQFIFQYYREEENGRGNFPPRFSGLQFPNYSSELNVNALELDDSALYLCASSKGQGNEKLFFGSGTQLSVL.

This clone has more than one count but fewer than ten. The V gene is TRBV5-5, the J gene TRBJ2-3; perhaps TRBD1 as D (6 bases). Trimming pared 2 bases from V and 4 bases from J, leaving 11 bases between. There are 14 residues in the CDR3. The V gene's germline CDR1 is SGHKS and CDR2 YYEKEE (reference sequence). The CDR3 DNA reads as TGTGCCAGCAGCTTATCGGACAGCTCAGATACGCAGTATTTT. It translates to CASSLSDSSDTQYF.